Below are 24 T cell receptor beta chains sequenced from a single sample in a study of cytomegalovirus exposure and HLA in healthy donors. The PCR contained 60 Vbeta and 13 Jbeta primers. TCRdb's copy holds only in-frame clones and misses some; the assay was immunoSEQ multiplex PCR. In the table there are 100,000 to 150,000 clones, 70% to 90% of which are singletons. The sequencing sample was made of PBMCs. The receptors were gathered from a boy younger than 18 in good health and CMV-seronegative.

This clone was detected a few times. The J gene is TRBJ2-1, the V gene TRBV29-1; 9 nucleotides agree with TRBD1. Germline CDR1 is SQVTM and CDR2 is ANQGSEA. The CDR3 totals 12 residues. After removal of 7 bases from V and 7 bases from J, the junction contained 5 bases not matched to a gene. The CDR3 DNA sequence: TGCAGCGCCGGGACAGGGAGAAATGAGCAGTTCTTC. Encoded protein: CSAGTGRNEQFF.

The chain combines TRBV30 with TRBJ2-7; D not resolved. The length of the CDR3 is 12 residues. The germline V gene has CDR1 GTSNPN and CDR2 SVGIG (reference sequence). V shed 2 bases and J shed 2 bases, with 7 bases lying between them. The CDR3 spells CAWSPSPYEQYF. The DNA for the CDR3 is TGTGCCTGGAGTCCCTCTCCCTACGAGCAGTACTTC.

The rearrangement joins TRBV15 to TRBJ2-1, with 9 nucleotides matching TRBD2. Losses at the gene ends were 3 bases for V and 9 bases for J; bases not matched to a gene: 27. Germline values: CDR1 LNHNV, CDR2 YYDKDF (reference sequence). This CDR3 is built from 21 residues. CDR3 region: CATSRVHPGLAGLVRVGEQFF. CDR3 DNA sequence: TGTGCCACCAGCAGGGTCCACCCGGGGCTAGCGGGACTAGTTAGGGTTGGTGAGCAGTTCTTC.

This sequence joins TRBV4-1 and TRBJ2-3; D not resolved. Germline V gene sequence: CDR1 MGHRA, CDR2 YSYEKL. Trimming removed 0 bases from V and 5 bases from J, with 15 bases in between. The length of the CDR3 is 16 residues. The CDR3 loop reads CASSQEMVYPLDTQYF. In nucleotides, the CDR3 is TGCGCCAGCAGCCAAGAAATGGTCTACCCATTAGATACGCAGTATTTT.

V is TRBV30 and J is TRBJ2-2; TRBD1 might be the D (6 bases). Trimming left V 4 bases short and J 1 base short, with 13 bases between. This CDR3 comprises 15 residues. CDR1 is GTSNPN and CDR2 is SVGIG in the germline V gene (reference sequence). DNA of the CDR3: TGTGCCTGGACCTCAGGGGTCCGGAACACCGGGGAGCTGTTTTTT. As protein: CAWTSGVRNTGELFF.

The sample holds a few counts of this clone. This rearrangement joins TRBV6-5 to TRBJ1-1; 9 nucleotides agree with TRBD1. The CDR3 length is 14 residues. V gave up 6 bases and J gave up 4 bases; unmatched junction bases: 6. The germline gives CDR1 MNHEY, CDR2 SVGAGI. This chain's CDR3 is CASRPGTGSTEAFF. The CDR3 DNA reads TGTGCCAGCAGACCAGGGACAGGGAGCACTGAAGCTTTCTTT.

V usage is TRBV6-1 and J usage is TRBJ2-3; D unclear. The CDR3 spans 12 residues. V gave up 0 bases and J gave up 5 bases, with 3 bases separating them. The germline V gene encodes CDR1 MNHNS and CDR2 SASEGT. In nucleotides, the CDR3 is TGTGCCAGCAGTGAAGCTATAGATACGCAGTATTTT. Its translation: CASSEAIDTQYF.

The gene calls are TRBV5-1 and TRBJ2-2; 8 bases are shared with TRBD2. Germline CDR1 and CDR2: SGHRS and YFSETQ. This CDR3 has 18 residues. With 2 bases clipped from V and 8 bases from J, the junction kept 17 bases outside the gene matches. CDR3 in amino acids: CASSLSGVSEREFGELFF. The CDR3 nucleotides read TGCGCCAGCAGCTTATCCGGGGTGTCGGAGCGGGAGTTTGGGGAGCTGTTTTTT. Looking up the rest from reference TRBV5-1 and TRBJ2-2 gives the full variable domain: KAGVTQTPRYLIKTRGQQVTLSCSPISGHRSVSWYQQTPGQGLQFLFEYFSETQRNKGNFPGRFSGRQFSNSRSEMNVSTLELGDSALYLCASSLSGVSEREFGELFFGEGSRLTVL.

This clone was seen a single time. The rearrangement links TRBV23-1 to TRBJ2-2; D gene uncertain. TRBV23-1 carries the ORF label, with uncertain function. Trimming left V 0 bases short and J 7 bases short, with 12 bases between. This CDR3 contains 15 residues. The CDR3 spells CASSQSRMAGGELFF. As DNA, the CDR3 is TGCGCCAGCAGTCAATCGAGGATGGCTGGCGGGGAGCTGTTTTTT.

About this clone itself: Within the sample, other DNA sequences also encode this same CDR3. V usage is TRBV6-1 and J usage is TRBJ2-7; a weak D match, TRBD2 (6 bases). V was trimmed by 1 base and J by 0 bases, leaving 10 bases between them. The CDR3 covers 15 residues. CDR1 and CDR2 (germline): MNHNS, SASEGT. CDR3 loop: CASSEVGGSSYEQYF. The CDR3, as DNA: TGTGCCAGCAGTGAAGTAGGAGGGAGCTCCTACGAGCAGTACTTC.

This clone was counted a single time. The V call is TRBV4-2, the J call TRBJ1-1; D gene uncertain. Germline CDR1 and CDR2: LGHNA and YNFKEQ. Trimming stripped 4 bases from V and 5 bases from J, with 17 bases between. This CDR3 comprises 15 residues. CDR3 in amino acids: CASSPTSGVGTEAFF. CDR3 in DNA: TGTGCCAGCAGCCCGACGTCCGGGGTTGGGACTGAAGCTTTCTTT.

The gene calls are TRBV7-2 and TRBJ1-2; 7 nucleotides align to TRBD1. V was clipped by 5 bases and J by 8 bases; unmatched bases: 11. CDR3 length: 14 amino acids. CDR1 and CDR2 from the germline V gene are SGHTA and FQGNSA. The CDR3 spells CASSPRQGLSGYTF. The CDR3 nucleotides are TGTGCCAGCAGCCCCAGACAGGGTCTCTCAGGCTACACCTTC.

V gene TRBV6-1 combines with J gene TRBJ1-5, with D possibly being TRBD1 (6 bases). The germline V gene has CDR1 MNHNS and CDR2 SASEGT. The V and J ends lost 7 bases and 4 bases respectively, with 17 bases between them. There are 15 residues in the CDR3. Here the CDR3 reads CASTRGRGENQPQHF. DNA for the CDR3: TGTGCCAGCACCAGGGGTCGCGGAGAGAATCAGCCCCAGCATTTT.

This rearrangement joins TRBV6-6 to TRBJ1-4; 11 nucleotides match TRBD1. Germline CDR1 MNHNY, CDR2 SVGAGI (reference sequence). The CDR3 extends over 14 amino acids. J was trimmed by 5 bases and V by 6 bases; bases with no gene match: 2. This CDR3 reads CASSRDRGNEKLFF. The CDR3 DNA follows: TGTGCCAGCAGCCGGGACAGGGGGAATGAAAAACTGTTTTTT.

This clone has more than one count but fewer than ten. The chain links TRBV30 to TRBJ1-1, with a weak D call TRBD1 (5 bases). V was shortened by 3 bases and J by 4 bases, with 18 bases between the two germline ends. This CDR3 comprises 15 residues. Germline loops: CDR1 GTSNPN, CDR2 SVGIG (reference sequence). The DNA of the CDR3 is TGTGCCTGGAGCTTGGCTGGGGTGGGGGGCACTGAAGCTTTCTTT. Protein sequence: CAWSLAGVGGTEAFF.

This clone came up once. The J gene is TRBJ2-2, the V gene TRBV4-2; a weak D match, TRBD1 (5 bases). V was pared by 5 bases and J by 0 bases, with 16 bases between. Germline V gene sequence: CDR1 LGHNA, CDR2 YNFKEQ. This CDR3 contains 17 residues. The CDR3 here is CASSSWGPGTNTGELFF. The CDR3 DNA sequence: TGTGCCAGCAGCTCCTGGGGTCCAGGGACGAACACCGGGGAGCTGTTTTTT.

This clone was observed a few times. The chain links TRBV6-1 to TRBJ1-5, with D perhaps matching TRBD1 (6 bases). The germline gives CDR1 MNHNS, CDR2 SASEGT. The CDR3 runs 15 residues. Between the trimmed V and J ends, which lost 0 bases and 5 bases, there was a span of 11 bases. The CDR3 DNA is TGTGCCAGCAGTGAAGCGCAGGGGTCCCATCAGCCCCAGCATTTT. Translated: CASSEAQGSHQPQHF.

The chain carries TRBV5-6 and TRBJ2-2, with 7 bases identical to TRBD1. The CDR3 totals 14 residues. V gave up 0 bases and J gave up 4 bases; unmatched junction bases: 0. Germline CDR1 reads SGHDT; CDR2 reads YYEEEE. The CDR3 sequence: CASSLGQGTGELFF. In DNA form, the CDR3 reads TGTGCCAGCAGCTTGGGACAGGGCACCGGGGAGCTGTTTTTT.

The chain joins TRBV12-5 to TRBJ1-2, with D tentatively TRBD1 (5 bases). Per germline, CDR1 LGHNT and CDR2 FRNRAP. Trimming stripped 2 bases from V and 8 bases from J, with 12 bases between. This CDR3 has 13 amino acids. The CDR3 sequence is CASGLSSGYGYTF. The CDR3 DNA reads TGTGCTAGTGGTTTGTCCTCAGGGTACGGCTACACCTTC.

This chain connects TRBV6-5 to TRBJ2-7; D uncertain. Germline assignment: CDR1 MNHEY and CDR2 SVGAGI. CDR3 size: 16 residues. V lost 0 bases to trimming and J lost 0 bases, with 12 bases between them. CDR3 amino acids: CASSYSVRLLSYEQYF. CDR3 bases: TGTGCCAGCAGTTACTCGGTCCGACTCCTCTCCTACGAGCAGTACTTC.

In its sample, this clone was seen once. The chain carries TRBV4-2 and TRBJ2-5; D is perhaps TRBD2 (5 bases). Germline values: CDR1 LGHNA, CDR2 YNFKEQ. The CDR3 spans 13 residues. Trimming took off 5 bases at V and 3 bases at J, with 10 bases between the two ends. DNA for the CDR3: TGTGCCAGCAGCTCAAAGGGAGAAGAGACCCAGTACTTC. Amino acids: CASSSKGEETQYF.

This clone was seen just once. The chain has TRBV7-8 and TRBJ1-3, with 7 bases fitting TRBD1. The germline V gene encodes CDR1 SGHVS and CDR2 FQNEAQ. The J segment lost 2 bases and the V segment lost 5 bases, leaving 3 bases of the junction unmatched. The CDR3 runs to 14 residues. CDR3 DNA: TGTGCCAGCAGCCCGGGGACAGCTGGAAACACCATATATTTT. Its translation: CASSPGTAGNTIYF.

The rearrangement links TRBV19 to TRBJ2-3, with TRBD1 matching over 9 bases. The CDR3 consists of 14 residues. The germline V gene has CDR1 LNHDA and CDR2 SQIVND (reference sequence). V trimming: 5 bases; J trimming: 3 bases; junction bases outside the gene matches: 3. The CDR3 DNA sequence: TGTGCCAGTAGTGACAGGGGGATAACAGATACGCAGTATTTT. Protein sequence: CASSDRGITDTQYF.

The CDR3 DNA is TGCGCCAGCAGCTTGGACGGGGTGTTAGAGACCCAGTACTTC. Residues: CASSLDGVLETQYF. This chain links TRBV5-1 with TRBJ2-5, with D perhaps matching TRBD2 (5 bases). V dropped 0 bases and J dropped 4 bases, with 10 bases sitting between them. The length of the CDR3 is 14 residues. Looked up from germline, CDR1 is SGHRS and CDR2 is YFSETQ.